This TCR beta chain stems from a study of cytomegalovirus exposure and HLA in healthy donors. Study observations and caveats: In a later analysis, productive TCRs from donors in an Asian-associated ancestry cluster reportedly carried fewer N-insertions than the cohort mean.

It was with 60 Vbeta and 13 Jbeta primers that the PCR ran. The data were produced by immunoSEQ multiplex PCR, yet TCRdb's version contains in-frame clones alone and is incomplete. The sample has about 120,000 clones; roughly 80% are singletons. In the case of this clone: The antigen is undetermined.

The CDR3 consists of 17 residues. The trim removed 4 bases at V and 0 bases at J, leaving 10 bases unmatched. Germline lookup yields CDR1 MNHEY and CDR2 SMNVEV (reference sequence). The specimen was PBMCs. The receptor was derived from a male donor in good health and CMV-seronegative. The chain recombines TRBV27 with TRBJ1-1; 8 bases line up with TRBD1. Written as DNA, the CDR3 is TGTGCCAGCAGTTCAGGGGGCGGAGGACCCATGAACACTGAAGCTTTCTTT. It encodes CASSSGGGGPMNTEAFF.